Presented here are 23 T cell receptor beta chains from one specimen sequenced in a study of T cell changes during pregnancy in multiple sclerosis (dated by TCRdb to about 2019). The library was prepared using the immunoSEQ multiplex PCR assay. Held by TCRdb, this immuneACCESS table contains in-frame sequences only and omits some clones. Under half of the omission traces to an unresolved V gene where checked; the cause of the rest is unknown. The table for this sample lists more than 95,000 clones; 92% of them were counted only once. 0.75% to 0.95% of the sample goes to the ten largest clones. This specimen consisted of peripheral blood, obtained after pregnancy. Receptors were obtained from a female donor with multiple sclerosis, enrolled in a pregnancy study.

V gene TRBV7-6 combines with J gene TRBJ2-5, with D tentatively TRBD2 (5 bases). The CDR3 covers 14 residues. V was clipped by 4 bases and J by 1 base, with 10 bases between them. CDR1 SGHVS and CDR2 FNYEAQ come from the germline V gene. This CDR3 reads CASSSGLAQETQYF. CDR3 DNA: TGTGCCAGCAGCTCCGGACTGGCCCAAGAGACCCAGTACTTC.

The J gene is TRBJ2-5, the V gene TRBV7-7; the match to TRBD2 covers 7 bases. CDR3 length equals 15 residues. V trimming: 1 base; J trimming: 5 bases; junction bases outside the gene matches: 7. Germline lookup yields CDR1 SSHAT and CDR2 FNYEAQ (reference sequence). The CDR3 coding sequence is TGTGCCAGCAGCTTAGGGGGGGGGAGAGGCGAGACCCAGTACTTC. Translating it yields CASSLGGGRGETQYF.

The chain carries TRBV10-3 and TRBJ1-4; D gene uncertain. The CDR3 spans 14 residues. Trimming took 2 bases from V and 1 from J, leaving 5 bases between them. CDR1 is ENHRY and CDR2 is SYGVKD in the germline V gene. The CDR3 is CAISESQTNEKLFF. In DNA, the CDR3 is TGTGCCATCAGTGAGAGCCAAACTAATGAAAAACTGTTTTTT.

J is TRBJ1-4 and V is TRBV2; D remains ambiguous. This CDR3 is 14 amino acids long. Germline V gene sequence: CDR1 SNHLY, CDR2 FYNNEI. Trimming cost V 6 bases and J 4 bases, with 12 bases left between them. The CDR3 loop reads CASSPNGLNEKLFF. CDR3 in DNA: TGTGCCAGCAGCCCAAATGGACTTAATGAAAAACTGTTTTTT.

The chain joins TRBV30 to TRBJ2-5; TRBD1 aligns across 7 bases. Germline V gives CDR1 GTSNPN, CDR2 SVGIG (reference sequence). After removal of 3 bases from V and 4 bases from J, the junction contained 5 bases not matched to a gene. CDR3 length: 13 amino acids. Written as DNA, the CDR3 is TGTGCCTGGAGCAACGACAGGGTAGAGACCCAGTACTTC. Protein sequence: CAWSNDRVETQYF.

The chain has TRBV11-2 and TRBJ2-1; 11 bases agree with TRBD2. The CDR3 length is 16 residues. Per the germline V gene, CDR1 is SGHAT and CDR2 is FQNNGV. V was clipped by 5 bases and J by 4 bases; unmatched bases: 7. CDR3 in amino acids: CASSARTSGYYNEQFF. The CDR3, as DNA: TGTGCCAGCAGCGCCCGGACTAGCGGGTATTACAATGAGCAGTTCTTC.

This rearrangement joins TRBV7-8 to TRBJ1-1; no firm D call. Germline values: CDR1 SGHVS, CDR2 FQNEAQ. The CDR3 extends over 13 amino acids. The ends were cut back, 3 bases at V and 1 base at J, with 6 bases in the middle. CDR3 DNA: TGTGCCAGCAGCTTTGGAGGGAACACTGAAGCTTTCTTT. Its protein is CASSFGGNTEAFF.

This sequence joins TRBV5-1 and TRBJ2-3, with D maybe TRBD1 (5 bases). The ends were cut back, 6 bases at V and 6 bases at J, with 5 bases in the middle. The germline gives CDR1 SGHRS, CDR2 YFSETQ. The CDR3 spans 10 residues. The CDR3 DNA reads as TGCGCCAGCACAGGGGATACGCAGTATTTT. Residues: CASTGDTQYF.

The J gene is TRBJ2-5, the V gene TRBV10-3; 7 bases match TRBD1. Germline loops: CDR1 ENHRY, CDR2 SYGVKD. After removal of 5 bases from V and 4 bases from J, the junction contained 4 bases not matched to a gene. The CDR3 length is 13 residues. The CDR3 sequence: CAISTGASETQYF. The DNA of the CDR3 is TGTGCCATCAGTACAGGGGCCTCAGAGACCCAGTACTTC.

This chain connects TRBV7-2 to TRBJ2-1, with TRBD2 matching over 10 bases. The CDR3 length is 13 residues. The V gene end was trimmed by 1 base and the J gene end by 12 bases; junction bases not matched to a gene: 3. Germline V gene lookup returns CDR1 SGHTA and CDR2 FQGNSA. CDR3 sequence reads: CASSLVLAGGQFF. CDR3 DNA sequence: TGTGCCAGCAGCTTAGTCTTAGCGGGGGGGCAGTTCTTC.

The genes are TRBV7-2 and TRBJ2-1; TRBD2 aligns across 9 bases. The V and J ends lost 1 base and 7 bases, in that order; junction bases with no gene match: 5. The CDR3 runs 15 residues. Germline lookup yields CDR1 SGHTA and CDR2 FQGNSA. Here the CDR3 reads CASSLGRGGKNEQFF. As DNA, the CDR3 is TGTGCCAGCAGCTTAGGGCGGGGGGGCAAAAATGAGCAGTTCTTC.

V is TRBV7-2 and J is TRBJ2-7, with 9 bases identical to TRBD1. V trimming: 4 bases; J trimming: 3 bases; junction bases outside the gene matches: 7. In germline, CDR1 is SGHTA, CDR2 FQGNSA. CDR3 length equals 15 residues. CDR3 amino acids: CASSYTGGDRYEQYF. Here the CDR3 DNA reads TGTGCCAGCAGCTATACAGGGGGCGATCGCTACGAGCAGTACTTC.

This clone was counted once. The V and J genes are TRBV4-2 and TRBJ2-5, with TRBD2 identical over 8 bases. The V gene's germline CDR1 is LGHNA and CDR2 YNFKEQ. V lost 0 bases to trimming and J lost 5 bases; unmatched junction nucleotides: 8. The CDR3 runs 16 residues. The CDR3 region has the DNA TGTGCCAGCAGCCAAGAGGGCGGGGGGCGGGATGAGACCCAGTACTTC. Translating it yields CASSQEGGGRDETQYF.

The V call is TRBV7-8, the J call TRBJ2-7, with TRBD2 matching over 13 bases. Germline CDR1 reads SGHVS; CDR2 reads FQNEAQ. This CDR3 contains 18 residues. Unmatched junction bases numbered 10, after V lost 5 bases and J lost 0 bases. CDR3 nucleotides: TGTGCCAGCAGCGCCCACCGACTAGCGGGGGGCCCCTCCTACGAGCAGTACTTC. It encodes CASSAHRLAGGPSYEQYF.

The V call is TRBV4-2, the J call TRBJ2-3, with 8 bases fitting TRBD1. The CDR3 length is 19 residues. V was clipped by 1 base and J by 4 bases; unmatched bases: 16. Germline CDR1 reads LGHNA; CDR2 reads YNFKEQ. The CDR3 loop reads CASSQAPSGQVFVPDTQYF. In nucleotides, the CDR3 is TGTGCCAGCAGCCAAGCCCCCTCGGGACAGGTGTTTGTCCCAGATACGCAGTATTTT.

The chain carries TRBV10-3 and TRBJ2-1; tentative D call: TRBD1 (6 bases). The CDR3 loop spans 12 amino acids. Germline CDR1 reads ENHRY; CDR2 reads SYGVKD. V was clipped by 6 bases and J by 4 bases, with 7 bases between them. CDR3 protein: CAIRDSYNEQFF. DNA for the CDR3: TGTGCCATCAGGGACAGTTACAATGAGCAGTTCTTC.

In DNA form, the CDR3 reads TGTGCCAGCAGCCTTAGGACCTACGGCGGGGAGACCCAGTACTTC. This encodes CASSLRTYGGETQYF. V is TRBV21-1 and J is TRBJ2-5; the table's D call TRBD2 went unverified against the DNA. TRBV21-1 is classified as a pseudogene. CDR3 length: 15 residues.

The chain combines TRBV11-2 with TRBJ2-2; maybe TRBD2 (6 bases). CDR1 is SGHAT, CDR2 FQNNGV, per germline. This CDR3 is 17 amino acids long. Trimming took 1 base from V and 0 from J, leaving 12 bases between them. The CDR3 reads CASSLALRGSNTGELFF. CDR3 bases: TGTGCCAGCAGCTTAGCGCTCCGGGGGTCGAACACCGGGGAGCTGTTTTTT.

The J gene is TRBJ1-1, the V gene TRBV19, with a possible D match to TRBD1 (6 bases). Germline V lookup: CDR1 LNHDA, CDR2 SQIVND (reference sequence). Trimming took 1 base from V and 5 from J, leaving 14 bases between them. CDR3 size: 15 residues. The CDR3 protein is CASSIAGGAETEAFF. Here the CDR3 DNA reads TGTGCCAGTAGTATAGCCGGGGGGGCGGAGACTGAAGCTTTCTTT.

The CDR3 region is CASTKEETQYF. The CDR3 DNA is TGTGCCAGCACAAAGGAGGAGACCCAGTACTTC. V and J are TRBV2 and TRBJ2-5, with no clear D. This CDR3 spans 11 amino acids. V was clipped by 7 bases and J by 5 bases, with 8 bases between them. The germline CDR1 and CDR2 sequences are SNHLY and FYNNEI.

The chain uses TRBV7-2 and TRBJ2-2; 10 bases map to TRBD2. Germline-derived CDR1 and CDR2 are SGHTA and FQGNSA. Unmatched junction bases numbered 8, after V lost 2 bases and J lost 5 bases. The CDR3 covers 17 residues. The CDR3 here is CASSLRASGGYTGELFF. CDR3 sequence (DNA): TGTGCCAGCAGCTTAAGGGCTAGCGGGGGTTATACCGGGGAGCTGTTTTTT.

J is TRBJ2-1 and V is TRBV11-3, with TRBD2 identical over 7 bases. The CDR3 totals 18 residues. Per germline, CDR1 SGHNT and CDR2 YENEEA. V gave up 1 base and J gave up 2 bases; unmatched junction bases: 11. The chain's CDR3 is CASSLGSLGGGPYNEQFF. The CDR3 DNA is TGTGCCAGCAGCTTAGGCAGTCTTGGGGGAGGGCCCTACAATGAGCAGTTCTTC.

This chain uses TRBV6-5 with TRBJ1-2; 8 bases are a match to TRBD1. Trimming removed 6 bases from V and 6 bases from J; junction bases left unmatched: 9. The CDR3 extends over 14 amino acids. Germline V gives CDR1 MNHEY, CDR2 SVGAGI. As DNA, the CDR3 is TGTGCCAGCAGCTTTGGACAGGGAAGGCATGGCTACACCTTC. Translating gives CASSFGQGRHGYTF.